The clone carrying this T cell receptor beta chain was detected only a few times. These data are taken from a study of blood T cell repertoires in COVID-19. The method was immunoSEQ multiplex PCR; TCRdb's version includes in-frame clones alone and lacks a portion of them. Here the sample spans 45,000 to 50,000 clones, roughly nine tenths being singletons. The TCR was taken from a human donor in a cohort sampled during active COVID-19. Sample: peripheral blood.

The CDR3 nucleotides are TGCGCCAGCAGCTTGGCTAGCGGGGGGTCCAATGAGCAGTTCTTC. Its translation is CASSLASGGSNEQFF. V is TRBV5-1 and J is TRBJ2-1; 11 bases are shared with TRBD2. The germline gives CDR1 SGHRS, CDR2 YFSETQ. The CDR3 has 15 amino acids. V shed 0 bases, J shed 6 bases, and the junction held 2 bases outside the gene matches.